Here is one T cell receptor beta chain with its context. Its antigen is not known. The V gene lost 0 bases and the J gene lost 3 bases, with 12 bases spanning the gap. The V gene's germline CDR1 is SGDLS and CDR2 YYNGEE. The CDR3 is 15 amino acids. The sample belongs to a study of Ad26.COV2.S vaccination and SARS-CoV-2 variants. Study-level background: In the study, Ad26.COV2.S was injected intramuscularly once, or twice 56 days apart.

The protocol was immunoSEQ multiplex PCR, while the TCRdb copy is restricted to in-frame clones and leaves out a portion. The table records roughly 700,000 clones, more than 70% of them present only once. Points from the study as a whole: It was found that vaccine and placebo recipients had similar non-spike TCR breadth.

Treatment meaning: 15 to 20 received Ad26.COV2.S at low or high dose, single or two shots; about 5 received placebo; per-sample allocation not given. Day 63 after the first vaccine or placebo injection was the time point for sampling. The sample came from a Boston adult aged 18-55 years. Wuhan-strain spike was delivered by a replication-incompetent Ad26 vector. The sequencing used peripheral blood, collected in a trial of Ad26.COV2.S vaccine versus placebo. The chain couples TRBV9 to TRBJ2-5; D is possibly TRBD1 or TRBD2 (6 bases each). This TCR derives from a person aged 18-60 years who received the Ad26.COV2.S COVID-19 vaccine or a placebo. The DNA of the CDR3 is TGTGCCAGCAGCGTAGTGGGGGGCCTTGAAGAGACCCAGTACTTC. It encodes CASSVVGGLEETQYF.